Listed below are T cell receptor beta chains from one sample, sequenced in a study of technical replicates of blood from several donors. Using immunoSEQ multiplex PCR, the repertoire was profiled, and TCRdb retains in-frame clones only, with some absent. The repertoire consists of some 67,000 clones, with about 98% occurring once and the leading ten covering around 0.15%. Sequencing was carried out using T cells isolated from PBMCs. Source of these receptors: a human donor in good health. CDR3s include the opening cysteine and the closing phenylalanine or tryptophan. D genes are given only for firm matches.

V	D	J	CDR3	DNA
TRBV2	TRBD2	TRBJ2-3	CARGLAGETDTQYF	TGTGCCAGGGGACTAGCGGGAGAAACAGATACGCAGTATTTT
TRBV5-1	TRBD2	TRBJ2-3	CASSRIAGGTNTDTQYF	TGCGCCAGCAGCAGGATAGCGGGAGGTACTAACACAGATACGCAGTATTTT
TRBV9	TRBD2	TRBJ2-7	CASSGPTSDYEQYF	TGTGCCAGCAGCGGCCCGACTAGCGACTACGAGCAGTACTTC
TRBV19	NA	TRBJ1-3	CASSPFGSEGNTIYF	TGTGCCAGTAGTCCCTTCGGGAGTGAAGGAAACACCATATATTTT
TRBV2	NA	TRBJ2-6	CASTRAPHRAGANVLTF	TGTGCCAGTACGAGGGCACCTCATCGCGCTGGGGCCAACGTCCTGACTTTC
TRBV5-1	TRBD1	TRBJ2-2	CASSRSAVQGATNTGELFF	TGCGCCAGCAGCCGTTCAGCAGTACAGGGGGCAACGAACACCGGGGAGCTGTTTTTT
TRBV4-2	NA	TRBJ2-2	CASSLSLWGDTGELFF	TGTGCCAGCAGCCTCTCTCTTTGGGGGGACACCGGGGAGCTGTTTTTT
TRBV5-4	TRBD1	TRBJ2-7	CASSFDRGPYEQYF	TGTGCCAGCAGCTTCGACAGGGGTCCCTACGAGCAGTACTTC
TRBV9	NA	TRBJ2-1	CASSEGGPHNEQFF	TGTGCCAGCAGCGAGGGGGGGCCCCACAATGAGCAGTTCTTC
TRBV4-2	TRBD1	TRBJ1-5	CASSQGVGQAERPQHF	TGTGCCAGCAGCCAAGGTGTTGGACAGGCCGAGCGGCCCCAGCATTTT
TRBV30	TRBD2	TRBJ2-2	CAWRTIAGRTGELFF	TGTGCCTGGAGGACCATAGCGGGGCGCACCGGGGAGCTGTTTTTT
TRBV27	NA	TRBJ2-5	CASSPRGSSSETQYF	TGTGCCAGCAGTCCAAGGGGTTCTTCATCAGAGACCCAGTACTTC
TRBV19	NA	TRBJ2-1	CASSKDRLDSINEQFF	TGTGCCAGCTCCAAGGACCGACTAGACTCGATCAATGAGCAGTTCTTC
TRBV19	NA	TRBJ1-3	CASSITSSGNTIYF	TGTGCCAGTAGTATCACCAGCTCTGGAAACACCATATATTTT
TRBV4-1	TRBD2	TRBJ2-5	CASSQGAGGPGETQYF	TGCGCCAGCAGCCAAGGGGCGGGGGGGCCGGGGGAGACCCAGTACTTC
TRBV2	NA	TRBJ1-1	CASSEAENSFEAFF	TGTGCCAGCAGTGAAGCGGAGAATTCTTTTGAGGCTTTCTTT
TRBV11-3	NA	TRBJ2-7	CASSSRRSSYEQYF	TGTGCCAGCAGCTCGCGTCGGAGCTCCTACGAGCAGTACTTC
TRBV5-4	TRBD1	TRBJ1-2	CASSSGTGTNYGYTF	TGTGCCAGCAGCTCGGGGACAGGAACTAACTATGGCTACACCTTC
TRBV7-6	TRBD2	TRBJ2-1	CASGTSGHNEQFF	TGTGCCAGCGGTACTAGCGGGCACAATGAGCAGTTCTTC
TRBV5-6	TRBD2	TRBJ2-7	CASGQPGLRLDEQYF	TGTGCCAGCGGACAACCGGGACTAAGGCTCGACGAGCAGTACTTC